One and the same sample provided the 2 T cell receptor beta chains below, sequenced in a study of T cells in Graves' hyperthyroidism and ophthalmopathy. There were TCR beta CDR3 regions amplified from RNA transcripts. The HTBI set primed first-round TCR CDR3 RT-PCR. TCRdb ran MiXCR on the multiplex PCR reads and lists one entry per CDR3 protein. The sample includes under 450,000 distinct CDR3 sequences, about 13% of them seen just once. Sequenced material: blood. The receptors here all came from a man younger than 40 with Graves' hyperthyroidism that later progressed to Graves' ophthalmopathy.

This clonotype has more than one count but fewer than ten. In nucleotides, the CDR3 is TGTGCCAGCAGTGTCCGAGGGGGGAGGATCACTGAAGCTTTCTTT. Translation gives CASSVRGGRITEAFF. The chain employs TRBV6-4 and TRBJ1-1; D is perhaps TRBD1 (6 bases). V was pared by 4 bases and J by 4 bases, with 16 bases between. The CDR3 consists of 15 residues. CDR1 is MRHNA and CDR2 is SNTAGT in the germline V gene.

This clonotype has more than one count but fewer than ten. The chain combines TRBV20-1 with TRBJ2-3; TRBD2 aligns across 10 bases. The CDR3 has 18 amino acids. Trimming removed 0 bases from V and 2 bases from J; junction bases left unmatched: 11. Germline loops: CDR1 DFQATT, CDR2 SNEGSKA (reference sequence). The chain's CDR3 is CSARDPASGGFNTDTQYF. CDR3 DNA sequence: TGCAGTGCTAGAGATCCCGCTAGCGGGGGATTTAACACAGATACGCAGTATTTT.